This TCR beta chain was profiled in a study of control samples from healthy donors and cancer patients (dated by TCRdb to the early 2020s). Library construction relied on the immunoSEQ multiplex PCR assay. TCRdb's version of the immuneACCESS table is confined to in-frame rearrangements and falls short of the full clone set. An unresolved V gene accounts for under half of the shortfall where checked; the remainder is of unknown origin. This sample holds some 79,000 clones; about 88% were observed only once. The ten most abundant clones make up just under 4% of the sample. On this clone itself: No cognate antigen has been identified for it. The record has no base qualities; no much larger clone is one base away.

The sequenced material came from blood. The source of this sequence is a woman aged 45-65 years in good health.

The DNA sequence is as follows: TGTGCCAGCAGTTTATCTAGCGGGAGAGACGAGCAGTACTTC. Its amino acids are CASSLSSGRDEQYF. The sequence is built from TRBV27 and TRBJ2-7; the central 9 bases match TRBD2. Looking up the germline V gene (reference sequence) yields CDR1 MNHEY and CDR2 SMNVEV. V and J are trimmed by 0 bases and 5 bases, and the gene matches miss 2 bases of the junction. Taken from cysteine to phenylalanine, the CDR3 has 14 residues. Here the CDR3 DNA is all that survives: 42 bases in frame from base 1.